This T cell receptor beta chain came from a study of blood T cell repertoires in COVID-19. Turning to the study itself: COVID-19 samples collected from the United States, Italy and Spain covered acute and convalescent phases. In each case, the material was cDNA or gDNA derived from T cells, B-cell-depleted T cells, or PBMCs.

Losses at the gene ends were 0 bases for V and 8 bases for J; bases not matched to a gene: 4. The CDR3 totals 13 residues. The germline V gene encodes CDR1 SGHNT and CDR2 YYREEE (reference sequence). Per the original methods: Reference gene primers were amplified, and this amplification served to estimate nucleated cell counts. The data were produced by immunoSEQ multiplex PCR, yet TCRdb's version contains in-frame clones alone and is incomplete. Clone size and V and J calls were adopted from that table, with D and trimming inferred from the DNA. This table holds 150,000 to 200,000 clones, about nine tenths found once.

Sequencing used peripheral blood. V is TRBV5-4 and J is TRBJ1-2; TRBD1 matches 7 bases. The TCR sequence derives from a man aged 45-60 years with acute or convalescent COVID-19. The CDR3 sequence: CASSLDRGEGYTF. The CDR3 DNA follows: TGTGCCAGCAGCTTGGACAGGGGAGAAGGCTACACCTTC.